This T cell receptor (beta chain) is drawn from a study of identical twins. General study points: The degree of excess twin sharing was weaker in beta out-of-frame sequences. Researchers caution that invariant MAIT and iNKT cells could partly confound zero-insertion analyses.

Carrying unique molecular identifiers, the cDNA also gained a universal primer site through template switching. MiXCR, run by TCRdb on the 5' RACE reads, gives a single entry per CDR3 protein. The sample lists roughly 200,000 distinct CDR3 sequences, about 7.5% seen once, with about 1.9% in the top ten. This clonotype came up many times. Its antigen is unknown. The CDR3 spans 15 residues. CDR1 is MRHNA, CDR2 SNTAGT, per germline. V lost 5 bases to trimming and J lost 2 bases; unmatched junction nucleotides: 4. A further study also used this sample, focusing on yellow fever vaccine responses in identical twins.

This receptor was obtained from a woman aged 18-29 years in good health. The specimen was memory (CD45RO+) T cells sorted from blood. V is TRBV6-4 and J is TRBJ2-1; 9 bases fit TRBD2. CDR3 nucleotide sequence: TGTGCCAGCAGTCCTAGCGGGGACGCCTACAATGAGCAGTTCTTC. It specifies CASSPSGDAYNEQFF.